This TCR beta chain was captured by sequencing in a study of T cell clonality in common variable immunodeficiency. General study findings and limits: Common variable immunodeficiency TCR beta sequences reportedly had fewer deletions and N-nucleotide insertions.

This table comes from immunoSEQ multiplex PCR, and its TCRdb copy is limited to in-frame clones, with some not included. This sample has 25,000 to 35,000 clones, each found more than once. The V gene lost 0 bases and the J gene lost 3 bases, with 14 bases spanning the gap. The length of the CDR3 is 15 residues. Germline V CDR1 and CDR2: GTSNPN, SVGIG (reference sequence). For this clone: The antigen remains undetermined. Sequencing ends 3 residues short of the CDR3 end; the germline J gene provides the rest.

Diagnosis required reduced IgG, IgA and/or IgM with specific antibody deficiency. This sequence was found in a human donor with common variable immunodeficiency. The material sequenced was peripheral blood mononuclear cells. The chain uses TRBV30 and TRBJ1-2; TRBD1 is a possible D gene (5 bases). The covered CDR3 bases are TGTGCCTGGAGTGTTGGAGGGGTCTGGGACTATGGC. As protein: CAWSVGGVWDYG. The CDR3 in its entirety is CAWSVGGVWDYGYTF.